The clone carrying this T cell receptor beta chain has more than one count but fewer than ten. Its antigen is not identified. The PCR ran on 60 Vbeta and 13 Jbeta primers. Produced via immunoSEQ multiplex PCR; TCRdb's table is partial and in-frame only. The sample consists of some 140,000 clones, under 80% of them appearing once. These data are taken from a study of cytomegalovirus exposure and HLA in healthy donors. This CDR3 has 13 residues. The V and J ends lost 4 bases and 4 bases respectively, with 11 bases between them. In germline, CDR1 is SNHLY, CDR2 FYNNEI. Study-wide points: In an earlier analysis, most TCR beta V segments were productive about 87% or about 30% of the time. Cytomegalovirus-associated TCR beta chains were listed, numbering 150 to 200. For most subjects, TCR beta sequences were reported to predict HLA-A and HLA-B alleles with accuracy.

The donors (healthy individuals) were bone marrow donors. V gene TRBV2 combines with J gene TRBJ2-7, with D possibly TRBD1 on 6 matching bases. This clonotype originated in a man younger than 35 in good health and CMV-seropositive. Material for sequencing was PBMCs. CDR3: CASSVARGYEQYF. Here the CDR3 DNA reads TGTGCCAGCAGTGTAGCCAGGGGTTACGAGCAGTACTTC.